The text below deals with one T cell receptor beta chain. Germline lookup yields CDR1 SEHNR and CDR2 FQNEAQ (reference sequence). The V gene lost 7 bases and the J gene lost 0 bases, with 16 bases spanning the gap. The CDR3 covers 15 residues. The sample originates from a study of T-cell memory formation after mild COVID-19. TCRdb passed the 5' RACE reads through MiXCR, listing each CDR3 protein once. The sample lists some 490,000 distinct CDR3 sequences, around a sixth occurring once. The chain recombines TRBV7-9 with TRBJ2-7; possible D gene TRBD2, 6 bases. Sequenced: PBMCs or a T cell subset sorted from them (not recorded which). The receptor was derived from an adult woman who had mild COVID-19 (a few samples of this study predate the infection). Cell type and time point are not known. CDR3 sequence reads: CASTLGGPSSYEQYF. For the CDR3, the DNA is TGTGCCAGCACCCTAGGAGGGCCCAGCTCCTACGAGCAGTACTTC.